This is a list of T cell receptor beta chains from one sample in a study of blood T cell repertoires in COVID-19. Generated by immunoSEQ multiplex PCR, the TCRdb table keeps only in-frame clones and is missing some. The table lists some 390,000 clones, approximately 86% of them singletons. Sequenced input: peripheral blood. The receptors stem from a human donor in a cohort sampled during active COVID-19. The CDR3 runs from the conserved cysteine through the conserved F or W. The order of the fields is V gene, clone size, CDR3 length, D gene, J gene, CDR3 protein, CDR3 DNA. A D gene is named only where the DNA matches it firmly. Where a row states a size, it is once, few, many or the class of an expanded clone; other rows omit it.

V: TRBV27; size: NA; length: 13; D: NA; J: TRBJ1-2; CDR3: CASSFSAGAGYTF; DNA: TGTGCCAGCAGTTTCTCCGCAGGGGCTGGCTACACCTTC
V: TRBV3-1/TRBV3-2; size: NA; length: 14; D: NA; J: TRBJ2-5; CDR3: CASRPLGREETQYF; DNA: TGTGCCAGCAGACCACTAGGCCGGGAAGAGACCCAGTACTTC
V: TRBV5-4; size: NA; length: 14; D: NA; J: TRBJ2-1; CDR3: CASSLSVRGNEQFF; DNA: TGTGCCAGCAGCTTGTCAGTCAGGGGCAATGAGCAGTTCTTC
V: TRBV7-9; size: NA; length: 17; D: NA; J: TRBJ1-2; CDR3: CASSLALWQGSTYGYTF; DNA: TGTGCCAGCAGCTTAGCGTTGTGGCAGGGGTCCACCTATGGCTACACCTTC
V: TRBV3-1/TRBV3-2; size: NA; length: 12; D: NA; J: TRBJ2-3; CDR3: CASSPSGYTQYF; DNA: TGTGCCAGCAGCCCCTCAGGTTATACGCAGTATTTT
V: TRBV7-9; size: NA; length: 12; D: NA; J: TRBJ1-2; CDR3: CASSSSRGKATF; DNA: TGTGCCAGCAGCTCTTCCAGGGGTAAGGCCACCTTC
V: TRBV28; size: NA; length: 12; D: NA; J: TRBJ2-7; CDR3: CASWGYPYEQYF; DNA: TGTGCCAGCTGGGGCTACCCCTACGAGCAGTACTTC
V: TRBV3-1/TRBV3-2; size: NA; length: 15; D: NA; J: TRBJ1-1; CDR3: CASSQRLGRDTEAFF; DNA: TGTGCCAGCAGCCAAAGGCTGGGTCGGGACACTGAAGCTTTCTTT
V: TRBV9; size: NA; length: 13; D: NA; J: TRBJ1-1; CDR3: CASTLIHSTEAFF; DNA: TGTGCCAGCACCCTGATCCACAGTACTGAAGCTTTCTTT
V: TRBV9; size: few; length: 15; D: TRBD2; J: TRBJ2-3; CDR3: CASSGRLAGGDTQYF; DNA: TGTGCCAGCAGCGGGAGACTAGCGGGAGGAGATACGCAGTATTTT
V: TRBV3-1/TRBV3-2; size: NA; length: 16; D: NA; J: TRBJ1-2; CDR3: CASSLGGTGGNYGYTF; DNA: TGTGCCAGCAGCCTAGGTGGGACGGGGGGGAACTATGGCTACACCTTC
V: TRBV4-1; size: NA; length: 14; D: NA; J: TRBJ2-2; CDR3: CASSQVRGSGELFF; DNA: TGCGCCAGCAGCCAAGTCAGGGGCTCCGGGGAGCTGTTTTTT
V: TRBV7-9; size: NA; length: 19; D: NA; J: TRBJ2-3; CDR3: CASSPRVVEGFRLTDTQYF; DNA: TGTGCCAGCAGCCCGCGCGTGGTGGAGGGCTTCAGGCTAACAGATACGCAGTATTTT
V: TRBV4-1; size: few; length: 16; D: TRBD2; J: TRBJ2-2; CDR3: CASSLRLAGTTGELFF; DNA: TGCGCCAGCAGCCTCAGACTAGCGGGGACCACCGGGGAGCTGTTTTTT
V: TRBV9; size: NA; length: 13; D: TRBD1; J: TRBJ1-2; CDR3: CASSAGGSYGYTF; DNA: TGTGCCAGCAGCGCAGGGGGCAGCTATGGCTACACCTTC
V: TRBV12-1; size: once; length: 23; D: NA; J: TRBJ1-4; CDR3: CASSCGQGGRDDLSENFNEKLFF; DNA: TGTGCCAGCAGCTGCGGACAGGGTGGGAGGGATGACCTATCGGAGAATTTTAATGAAAAACTGTTTTTT
V: TRBV15; size: NA; length: 14; D: NA; J: TRBJ2-1; CDR3: CATSRFDRRNEQFF; DNA: TGTGCCACCAGCAGATTCGACAGAAGGAATGAGCAGTTCTTC
V: TRBV24-1; size: NA; length: 15; D: TRBD1; J: TRBJ1-1; CDR3: CATGRGQGRGTEAFF; DNA: TGTGCCACCGGTCGAGGACAGGGGAGGGGTACTGAAGCTTTCTTT
V: TRBV4-1; size: NA; length: 16; D: TRBD1; J: TRBJ2-7; CDR3: CASSQVLQGASYEQYF; DNA: TGCGCCAGCAGCCAAGTGCTGCAGGGGGCTTCCTACGAGCAGTACTTC
V: TRBV12-3/TRBV12-4; size: NA; length: 13; D: NA; J: TRBJ1-2; CDR3: CASSLGLPYGYTF; DNA: TGTGCCAGCAGTTTGGGACTCCCCTATGGCTACACCTTC
V: TRBV5-3; size: NA; length: 16; D: TRBD2; J: TRBJ2-2; CDR3: CARSLGERGNTGELFF; DNA: TGTGCCAGAAGCTTGGGGGAGCGGGGGAACACCGGGGAGCTGTTTTTT
V: TRBV2; size: NA; length: 16; D: TRBD1; J: TRBJ1-5; CDR3: CASSSRKTGIIQPQHF; DNA: TGTGCCAGCAGTTCACGAAAGACAGGGATTATTCAGCCCCAGCATTTT
V: TRBV10-1; size: NA; length: 13; D: NA; J: TRBJ2-7; CDR3: CAFSRFVSYEQYF; DNA: TGCGCCTTCAGCAGGTTTGTCTCCTACGAGCAGTACTTC
V: TRBV5-5; size: NA; length: 14; D: NA; J: TRBJ1-2; CDR3: CASSLAVGDYGYTF; DNA: TGTGCCAGCAGCTTGGCCGTAGGGGACTATGGCTACACCTTC
V: TRBV18; size: NA; length: 17; D: TRBD1; J: TRBJ2-2; CDR3: CASSPTTGEFGTGELFF; DNA: TGTGCCAGCTCACCTACCACAGGGGAATTCGGCACCGGGGAGCTGTTTTTT
V: TRBV19; size: NA; length: 15; D: TRBD1; J: TRBJ2-7; CDR3: CASSMAGQGLHEQYF; DNA: TGTGCCAGTAGTATGGCGGGACAGGGTTTACACGAGCAGTACTTC
V: TRBV2; size: NA; length: 13; D: TRBD1; J: TRBJ2-7; CDR3: CASSEYRGYEQYF; DNA: TGTGCCAGCAGTGAATACAGGGGGTATGAGCAGTACTTC
V: TRBV15; size: NA; length: 15; D: TRBD2; J: TRBJ2-1; CDR3: CATSRGIAGWVEQFF; DNA: TGTGCCACCAGCAGAGGGATAGCGGGATGGGTTGAGCAGTTCTTC
V: TRBV7-8; size: NA; length: 14; D: NA; J: TRBJ2-7; CDR3: CASSSNRFVGEQYF; DNA: TGTGCCAGCAGCTCGAACCGGTTCGTCGGCGAGCAGTACTTC
V: TRBV6-6; size: NA; length: 14; D: NA; J: TRBJ2-5; CDR3: CASSYPLPGETQYF; DNA: TGTGCCAGCAGTTACCCCCTCCCAGGGGAGACCCAGTACTTC
V: TRBV5-4; size: NA; length: 15; D: NA; J: TRBJ2-7; CDR3: CASSHSLREDYEQYF; DNA: TGTGCCAGCAGCCACTCCCTGAGGGAAGACTACGAGCAGTACTTC
V: TRBV19; size: NA; length: 13; D: NA; J: TRBJ2-7; CDR3: CASSSLRAGEQYF; DNA: TGTGCCAGTAGTAGCCTGCGGGCTGGCGAGCAGTACTTC
V: TRBV28; size: NA; length: 13; D: NA; J: TRBJ1-2; CDR3: CASRPQGQDGYTF; DNA: TGTGCCAGCAGACCACAGGGTCAAGATGGCTACACCTTC
V: TRBV2; size: NA; length: 14; D: TRBD1; J: TRBJ2-2; CDR3: CASSGRQGNGELFF; DNA: TGTGCCAGCAGTGGACGACAGGGGAACGGGGAGCTGTTTTTT
V: TRBV2; size: NA; length: 15; D: TRBD2; J: TRBJ2-3; CDR3: CASSSGLAGTDTQYF; DNA: TGTGCCAGCTCCTCGGGACTAGCGGGCACAGATACGCAGTATTTT
V: TRBV4-2; size: NA; length: 15; D: TRBD2; J: TRBJ2-1; CDR3: CASSASGSWGNEQFF; DNA: TGTGCCAGCAGTGCTAGCGGGAGTTGGGGCAATGAGCAGTTCTTC
V: TRBV2; size: once; length: 16; D: NA; J: TRBJ1-1; CDR3: CASSGPDITENTEAFF; DNA: TGTGCCAGCAGTGGACCCGACATTACCGAGAACACTGAAGCTTTCTTT
V: TRBV4-1; size: NA; length: 16; D: TRBD1; J: TRBJ2-1; CDR3: CASSPQTGTGINEQFF; DNA: TGCGCCAGCAGCCCTCAGACCGGGACAGGGATCAATGAGCAGTTCTTC